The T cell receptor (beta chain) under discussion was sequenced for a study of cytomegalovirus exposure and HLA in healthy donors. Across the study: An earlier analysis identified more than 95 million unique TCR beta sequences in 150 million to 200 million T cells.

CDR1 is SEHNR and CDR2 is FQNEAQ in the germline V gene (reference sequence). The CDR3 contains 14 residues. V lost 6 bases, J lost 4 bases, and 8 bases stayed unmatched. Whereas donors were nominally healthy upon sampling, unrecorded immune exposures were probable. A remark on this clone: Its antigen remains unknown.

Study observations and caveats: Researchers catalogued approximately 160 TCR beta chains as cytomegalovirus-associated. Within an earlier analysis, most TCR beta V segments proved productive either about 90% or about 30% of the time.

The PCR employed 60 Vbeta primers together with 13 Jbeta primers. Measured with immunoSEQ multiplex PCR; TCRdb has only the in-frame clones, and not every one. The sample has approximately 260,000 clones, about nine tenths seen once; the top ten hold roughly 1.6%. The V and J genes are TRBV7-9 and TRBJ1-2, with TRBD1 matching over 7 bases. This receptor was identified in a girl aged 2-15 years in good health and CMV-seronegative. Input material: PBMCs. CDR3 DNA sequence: TGTGCCAGCAGACCCCAGGGGGATGGCTATGGCTACACCTTC. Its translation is CASRPQGDGYGYTF.